The T cell receptor (beta chain) described here comes from a study of identifying expanded T cells in peripheral blood. Study outcomes and limitations: Clone count variance between roughly two-week samples rose with total template count.

Method: immunoSEQ multiplex PCR; TCRdb's copy keeps in-frame clones and lacks some. The table records 70,000 to 100,000 clones, more than 70% of them present only once. Between the trimmed V and J ends, which lost 2 bases and 0 bases, there was a span of 17 bases. This CDR3 has 19 amino acids. CDR1 is KGHSH and CDR2 is LQKENI in the germline V gene. Notes on this clone: Its antigen remains unknown.

No infections or other immune events were documented during collection. The sample was blood. The TCR was taken from a person between 18 and 75 years old in good health. The chain employs TRBV18 and TRBJ2-6; possibly TRBD2 for D (5 bases). The CDR3, as DNA: TGTGCCAGCTCACCAATGATGTCGTCCGGAGGCTCTGGGGCCAACGTCCTGACTTTC. It is translated as CASSPMMSSGGSGANVLTF.